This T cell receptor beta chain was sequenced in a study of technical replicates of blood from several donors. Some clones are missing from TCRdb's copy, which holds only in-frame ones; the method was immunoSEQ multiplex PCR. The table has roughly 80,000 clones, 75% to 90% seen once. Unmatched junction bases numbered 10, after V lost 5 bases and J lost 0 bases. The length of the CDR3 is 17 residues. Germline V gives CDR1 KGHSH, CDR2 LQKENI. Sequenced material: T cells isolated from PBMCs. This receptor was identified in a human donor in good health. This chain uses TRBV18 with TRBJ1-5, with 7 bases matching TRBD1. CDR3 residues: CASSAGTELYSNQPQHF. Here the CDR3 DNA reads TGTGCCAGCTCAGCGGGGACAGAACTTTATAGCAATCAGCCCCAGCATTTT.